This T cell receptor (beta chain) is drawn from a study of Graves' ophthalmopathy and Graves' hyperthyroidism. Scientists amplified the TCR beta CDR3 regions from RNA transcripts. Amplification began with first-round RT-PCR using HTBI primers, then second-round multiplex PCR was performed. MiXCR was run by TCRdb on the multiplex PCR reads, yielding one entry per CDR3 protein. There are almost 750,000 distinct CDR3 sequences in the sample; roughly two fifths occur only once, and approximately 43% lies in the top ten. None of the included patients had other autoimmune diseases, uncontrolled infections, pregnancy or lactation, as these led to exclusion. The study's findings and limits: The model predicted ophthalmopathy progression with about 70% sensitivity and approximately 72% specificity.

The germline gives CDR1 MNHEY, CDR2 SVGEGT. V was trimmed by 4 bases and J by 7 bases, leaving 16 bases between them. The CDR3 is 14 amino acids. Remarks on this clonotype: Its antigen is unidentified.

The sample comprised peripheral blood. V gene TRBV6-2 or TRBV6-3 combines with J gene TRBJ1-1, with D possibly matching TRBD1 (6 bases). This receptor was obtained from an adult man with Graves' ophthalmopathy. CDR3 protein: CASSLLGQGSEAFF. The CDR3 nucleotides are TGTGCCAGCAGTTTATTGGGCCAGGGGAGTGAAGCTTTCTTT.